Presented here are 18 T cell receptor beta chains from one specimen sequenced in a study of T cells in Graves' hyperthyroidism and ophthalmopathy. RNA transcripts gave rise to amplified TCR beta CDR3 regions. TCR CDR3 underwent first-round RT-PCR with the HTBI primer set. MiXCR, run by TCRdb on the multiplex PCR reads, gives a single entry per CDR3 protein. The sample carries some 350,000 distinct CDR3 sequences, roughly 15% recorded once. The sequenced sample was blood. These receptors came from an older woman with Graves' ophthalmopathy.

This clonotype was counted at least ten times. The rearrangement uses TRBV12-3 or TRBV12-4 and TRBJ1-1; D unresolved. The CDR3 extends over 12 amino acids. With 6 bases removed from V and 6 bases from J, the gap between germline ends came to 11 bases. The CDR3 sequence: CASSPRPSEAFF. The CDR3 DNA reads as TGTGCCAGCAGCCCAAGACCGTCTGAAGCTTTCTTT.

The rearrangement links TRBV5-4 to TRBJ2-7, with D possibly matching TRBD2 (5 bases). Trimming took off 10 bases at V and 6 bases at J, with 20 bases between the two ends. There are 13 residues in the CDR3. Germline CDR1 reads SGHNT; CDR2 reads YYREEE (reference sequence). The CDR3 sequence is CASKGGRVGEQYF. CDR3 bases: TGTGCCTCTAAAGGTGGGCGGGTCGGCGAGCAGTACTTC.

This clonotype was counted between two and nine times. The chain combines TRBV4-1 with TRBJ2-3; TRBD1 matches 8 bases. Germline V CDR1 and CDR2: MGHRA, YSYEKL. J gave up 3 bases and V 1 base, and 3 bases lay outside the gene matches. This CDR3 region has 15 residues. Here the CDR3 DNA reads TGCGCCAGCAGCCAAGGGACAGGGTGGACAGATACGCAGTATTTT. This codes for CASSQGTGWTDTQYF.

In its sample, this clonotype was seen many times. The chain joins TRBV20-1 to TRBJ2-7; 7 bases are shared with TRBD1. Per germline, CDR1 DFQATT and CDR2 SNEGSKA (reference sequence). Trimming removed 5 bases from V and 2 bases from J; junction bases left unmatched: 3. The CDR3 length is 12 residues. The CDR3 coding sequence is TGCAGTGCTCGGGACAGTCCCTACGAGCAGTACTTC. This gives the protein CSARDSPYEQYF.

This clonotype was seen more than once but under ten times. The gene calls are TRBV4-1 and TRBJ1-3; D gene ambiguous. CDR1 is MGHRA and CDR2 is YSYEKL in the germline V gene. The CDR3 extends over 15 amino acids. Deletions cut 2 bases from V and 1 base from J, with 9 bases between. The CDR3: CASSQPPVSGNTIYF. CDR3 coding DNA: TGCGCCAGCAGCCAACCCCCGGTATCTGGAAACACCATATATTTT.

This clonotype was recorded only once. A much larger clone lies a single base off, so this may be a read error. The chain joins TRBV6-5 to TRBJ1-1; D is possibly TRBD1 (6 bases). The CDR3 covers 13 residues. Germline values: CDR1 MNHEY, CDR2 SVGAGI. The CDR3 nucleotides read TGTGCCATCAGTTACCAGGGGCTGGGTGAAGCTTTCTTT. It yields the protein CAISYQGLGEAFF.

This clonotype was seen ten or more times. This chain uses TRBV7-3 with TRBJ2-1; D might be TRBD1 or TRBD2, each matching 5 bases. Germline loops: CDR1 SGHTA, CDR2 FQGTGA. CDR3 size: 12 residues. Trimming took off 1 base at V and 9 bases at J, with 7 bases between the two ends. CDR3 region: CASSLRGTEQFF. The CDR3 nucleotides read TGTGCCAGCAGCTTAAGAGGGACTGAGCAGTTCTTC.

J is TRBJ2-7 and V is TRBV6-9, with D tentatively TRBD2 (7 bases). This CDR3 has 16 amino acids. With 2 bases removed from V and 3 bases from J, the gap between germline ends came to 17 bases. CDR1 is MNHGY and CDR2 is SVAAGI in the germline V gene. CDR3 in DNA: TGTGCCAGCAGTTATGGGGGTCGGGGGGCGCGCTACGAGCAGTACTTC. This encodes CASSYGGRGARYEQYF.

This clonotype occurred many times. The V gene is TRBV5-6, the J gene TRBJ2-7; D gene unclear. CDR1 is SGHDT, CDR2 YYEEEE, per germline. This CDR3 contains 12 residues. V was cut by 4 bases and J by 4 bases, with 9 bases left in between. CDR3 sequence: CASSREAYEQYF. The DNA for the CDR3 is TGTGCCAGCAGCCGAGAGGCTTACGAGCAGTACTTC.

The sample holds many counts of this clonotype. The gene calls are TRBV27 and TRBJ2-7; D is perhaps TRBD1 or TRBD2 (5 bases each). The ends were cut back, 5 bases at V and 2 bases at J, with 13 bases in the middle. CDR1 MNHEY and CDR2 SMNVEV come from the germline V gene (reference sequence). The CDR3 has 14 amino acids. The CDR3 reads CASSPGTPTYEQYF. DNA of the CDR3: TGTGCCAGCAGTCCCGGGACGCCGACCTACGAGCAGTACTTC.

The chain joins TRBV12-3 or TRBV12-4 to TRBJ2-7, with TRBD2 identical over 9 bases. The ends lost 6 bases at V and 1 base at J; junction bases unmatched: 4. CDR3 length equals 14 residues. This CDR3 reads CASSASGMSYEQYF. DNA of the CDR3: TGTGCCAGCAGCGCTAGCGGGATGTCCTACGAGCAGTACTTC.

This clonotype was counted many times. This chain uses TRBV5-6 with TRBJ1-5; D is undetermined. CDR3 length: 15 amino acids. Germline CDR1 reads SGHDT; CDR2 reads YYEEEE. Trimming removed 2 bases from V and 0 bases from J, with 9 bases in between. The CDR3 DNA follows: TGTGCCAGCAGCTTTTATGGGCATAGCAATCAGCCCCAGCATTTT. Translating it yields CASSFYGHSNQPQHF.

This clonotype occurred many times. Here the CDR3 reads CSASSPGGGSTGELFF. Here the CDR3 DNA reads TGCAGTGCGAGCAGCCCAGGGGGTGGTAGCACCGGGGAGCTGTTTTTT. The rearrangement uses TRBV20-1 and TRBJ2-2, with 7 bases aligning to TRBD1. CDR1 is DFQATT and CDR2 is SNEGSKA in the germline V gene (reference sequence). V was pared by 6 bases and J by 4 bases, with 14 bases of the junction left unmatched. This CDR3 comprises 16 residues.

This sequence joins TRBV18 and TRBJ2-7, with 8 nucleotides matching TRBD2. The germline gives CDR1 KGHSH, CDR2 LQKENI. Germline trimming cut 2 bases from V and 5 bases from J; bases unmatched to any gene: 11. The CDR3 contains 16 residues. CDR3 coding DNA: TGTGCCAGCTCACCATCTTCCCCAGCGGGGGTGGACGAGCAGTACTTC. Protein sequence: CASSPSSPAGVDEQYF.

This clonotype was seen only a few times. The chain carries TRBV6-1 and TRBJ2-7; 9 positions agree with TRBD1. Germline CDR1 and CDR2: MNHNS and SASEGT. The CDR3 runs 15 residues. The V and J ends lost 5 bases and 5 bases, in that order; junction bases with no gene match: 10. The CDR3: CASSRYPGTGNEQYF. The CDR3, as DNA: TGTGCCAGCAGTCGCTACCCCGGGACAGGGAACGAGCAGTACTTC.

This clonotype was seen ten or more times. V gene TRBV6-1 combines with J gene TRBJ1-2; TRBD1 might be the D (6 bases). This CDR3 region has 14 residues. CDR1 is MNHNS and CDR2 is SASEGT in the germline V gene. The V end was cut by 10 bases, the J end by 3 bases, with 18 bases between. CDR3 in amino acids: CATTRGGIDYGYTF. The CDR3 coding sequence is TGTGCCACCACCCGAGGGGGGATCGACTATGGCTACACCTTC.

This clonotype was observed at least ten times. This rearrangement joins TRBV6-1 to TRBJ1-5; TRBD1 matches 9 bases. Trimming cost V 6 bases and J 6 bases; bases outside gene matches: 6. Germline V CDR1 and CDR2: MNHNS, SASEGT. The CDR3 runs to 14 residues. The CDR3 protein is CASSHRGLVQPQHF. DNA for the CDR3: TGTGCCAGCAGCCACAGGGGGCTGGTTCAGCCCCAGCATTTT.

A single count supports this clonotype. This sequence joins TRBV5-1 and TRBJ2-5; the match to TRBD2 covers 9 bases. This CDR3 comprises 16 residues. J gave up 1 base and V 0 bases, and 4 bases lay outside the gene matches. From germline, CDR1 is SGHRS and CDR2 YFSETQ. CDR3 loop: CASSLVGGRVQETQYF. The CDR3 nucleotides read TGCGCCAGCAGCTTGGTTGGCGGGAGGGTCCAAGAGACCCAGTACTTC.